The clone carrying this TCR beta chain was seen a handful of times. This record comes from a study of blood T cells in healthy people across ages. The length of the CDR3 is 16 residues. V gave up 0 bases and J gave up 6 bases; unmatched junction bases: 6. Germline values: CDR1 SGHRS, CDR2 YFSETQ. Together with a sample-barcoded 5' primer, a J-beta primer mix was included in a second PCR lasting about 7 to 11 cycles. A single record per CDR3 protein comes from TCRdb applying MiXCR to the 5' RACE reads. The repertoire has about 840,000 distinct CDR3 sequences, about 29% of them found once; the top ten carry roughly a tenth. The same sample was also studied in work on T cells of mothers and their children.

The rearrangement uses TRBV5-1 and TRBJ2-1; TRBD2 aligns across 10 bases. The sequence derives from a woman aged 40-49 years in good health. Sequencing was done on a sample of blood. The DNA of the CDR3 is TGCGCCAGCAGCTTGGGAGCGGGGGGGCCCTCCAATGAGCAGTTCTTC. Its translation is CASSLGAGGPSNEQFF.